Listed here is a single T cell receptor (beta chain). This clone was seen just once. Its antigen specificity is not known. No base qualities exist here, and no much larger clone lies one base off it. The time point label of this sample denotes: cells obtained before transplantation from donor or recipient. CD3+CD4+ and CD3+CD8+ populations were FACS-sorted from unstimulated pre-transplant donor and recipient cells taken from spleen or lymph nodes. The data stem from a study of graft-versus-host responses after intestinal transplantation (dated by TCRdb to the early 2020s). Regarding the research as a whole: The transplants that recipients got were multivisceral, liver-intestinal, or isolated intestinal. All recipients received anti-thymocyte globulin induction followed by maintenance tacrolimus and steroids for roughly three years. After intestinal transplantation, graft-versus-host and host-versus-graft alloreactive T cell clones were followed in the graft, circulation and bone marrow using bulk TCR-beta CDR3 sequencing. Alloreactive clones were identified by sequencing pre-transplant mixed lymphocyte reaction products and comparing them with unstimulated pre-transplant donor and recipient T cells. Of the roughly 23 intestinal transplant recipients enrolled in the cohort, one of whom was a retransplant, a few patients without pretransplant specimens were excluded. A peak of at least 4% donor T cells among recipient peripheral blood mononuclear cells was the definition used for donor T cell macrochimerism. Rather than being sequenced by the commercial service, samples from a few later patients were sequenced in-house on an Illumina MiSeq and processed with MiXCR.

Broader findings and caveats from the paper: High GvH to HvG T cell clonal ratios were observed in the allografts of patients with donor T cell macrochimerism. The conclusions were limited by the relatively low number and heterogeneity of the intestinal transplant patients. GvH clones turned up in recipient bone marrow, with some appearing earlier in ileal mucosa or blood, a pattern consistent with an intestinal mucosal origin. Early after transplant, peak levels of circulating GvH clones were found to be associated with declines in HvG clones.

CDR1 SGHDT and CDR2 YYEEEE are derived from the germline V gene. From the cysteine up to the phenylalanine, the CDR3 has a length of 16 residues. Just the 48-base CDR3 DNA is kept, in frame starting at base 1. The germline ends are 13 bases apart after V is trimmed by 0 bases and J by 1 base. The library was generated by the immunoSEQ multiplex PCR assay. For most patients, genomic DNA was isolated with the Qiagen DNeasy Blood and Tissue Kit and shipped frozen to Adaptive Biotechnologies for TCR sequencing. High-throughput TCR-beta CDR3 sequencing of genomic DNA from most patients was performed by Adaptive Biotechnologies. On the study's bioinformatics: Adaptive's ImmunoSEQ software was the source of the TCR sequencing data for 15 to 20 patients, while a few other patients were processed with MiXCR and VDJtools. To correct CD4 versus CD8 sorting errors, any sequence found in both subsets at a frequency ratio below 5:1 was removed. CDR3 nucleotide sequences shared between donor and recipient were removed because their origin could not be assigned. To be classed as alloreactive, a clone needed at least 2-fold expansion over unstimulated cells and a minimum CFSE-low frequency of 0.002% (template counts) or 0.001% (read counts). Clones detected in sequenced pre-transplant spleen, lymph node, or MLR CFSE-low populations of the donor or recipient were defined as mappable. The cumulative frequency of alloreactive clones was calculated as a percentage of all sequences, weighted by copy number. This is the immuneACCESS table as TCRdb keeps it, with only in-frame sequences that have V and J called. A part of the clones is gone; compared with another copy, unresolved V genes explain less than half, and the rest is unexplained. V, J and clone size are taken as reported in that table, and D and trimming were inferred from the DNA itself. The sample yields more than 95,000 clones; 93% were counted once. Around 1.2% of the sample is held by the ten biggest clonotypes.

The sample consisted of unstimulated CD8+ T cells sorted from spleen or lymph node cells, taken before intestinal transplant. This chain is built from TRBV5-6 and TRBJ1-1, with TRBD1 tentatively as D gene (6 bases match). The sequence was collected from a human donor who received an intestinal transplant. The CDR3 protein is CASSLDRDVKNTEAFF. In nucleotide form, the sequence is TGTGCCAGCAGCTTGGACAGGGACGTAAAGAACACTGAAGCTTTCTTT.